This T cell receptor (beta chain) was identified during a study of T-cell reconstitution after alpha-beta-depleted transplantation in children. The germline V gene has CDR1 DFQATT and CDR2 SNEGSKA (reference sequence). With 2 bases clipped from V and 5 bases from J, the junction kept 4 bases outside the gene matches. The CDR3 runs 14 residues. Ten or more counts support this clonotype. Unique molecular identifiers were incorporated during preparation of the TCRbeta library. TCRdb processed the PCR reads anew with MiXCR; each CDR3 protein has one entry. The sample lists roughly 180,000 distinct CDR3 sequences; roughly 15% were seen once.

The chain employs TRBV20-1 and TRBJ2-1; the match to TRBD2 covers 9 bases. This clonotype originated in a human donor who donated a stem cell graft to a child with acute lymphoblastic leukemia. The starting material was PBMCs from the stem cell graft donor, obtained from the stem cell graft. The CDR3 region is CSARKAGGHNEQFF. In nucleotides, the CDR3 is TGCAGTGCTAGAAAGGCGGGAGGGCACAATGAGCAGTTCTTC.